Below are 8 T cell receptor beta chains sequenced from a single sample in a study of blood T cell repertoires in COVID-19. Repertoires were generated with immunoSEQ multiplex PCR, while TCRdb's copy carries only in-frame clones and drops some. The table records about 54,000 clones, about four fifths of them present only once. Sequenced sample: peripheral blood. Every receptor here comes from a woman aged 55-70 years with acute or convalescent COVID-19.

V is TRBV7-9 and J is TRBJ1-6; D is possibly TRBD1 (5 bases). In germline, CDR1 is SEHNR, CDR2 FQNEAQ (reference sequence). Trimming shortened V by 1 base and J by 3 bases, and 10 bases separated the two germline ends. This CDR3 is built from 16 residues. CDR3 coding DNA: TGTGCCAGCAGCTTAGGGCAGGGATTCTATAATTCACCCCTCCACTTT. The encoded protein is CASSLGQGFYNSPLHF.

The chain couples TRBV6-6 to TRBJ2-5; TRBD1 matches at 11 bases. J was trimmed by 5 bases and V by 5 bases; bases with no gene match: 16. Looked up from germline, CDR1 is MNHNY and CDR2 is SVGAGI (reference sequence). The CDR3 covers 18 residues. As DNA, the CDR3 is TGTGCCAGCAGTCCACCTCCTCGGGGGACAGGGGGGCGGGAGACCCAGTACTTC. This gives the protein CASSPPPRGTGGRETQYF.

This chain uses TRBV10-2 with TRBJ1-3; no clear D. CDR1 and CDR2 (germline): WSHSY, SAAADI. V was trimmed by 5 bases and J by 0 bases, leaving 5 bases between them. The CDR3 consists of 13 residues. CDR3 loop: CASSPNSGNTIYF. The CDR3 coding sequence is TGCGCCAGCAGTCCTAACTCTGGAAACACCATATATTTT.

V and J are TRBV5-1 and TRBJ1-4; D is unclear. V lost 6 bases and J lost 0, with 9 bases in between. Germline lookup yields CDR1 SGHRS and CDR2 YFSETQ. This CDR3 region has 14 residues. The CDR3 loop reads CASTEDATNEKLFF. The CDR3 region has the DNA TGCGCCAGCACCGAGGATGCAACTAATGAAAAACTGTTTTTT.

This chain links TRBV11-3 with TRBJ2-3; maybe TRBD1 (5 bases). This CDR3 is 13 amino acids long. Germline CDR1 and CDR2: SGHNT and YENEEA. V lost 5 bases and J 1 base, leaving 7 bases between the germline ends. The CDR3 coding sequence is TGTGCCAGCAGCGCAGGGCGCACAGATACGCAGTATTTT. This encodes CASSAGRTDTQYF.

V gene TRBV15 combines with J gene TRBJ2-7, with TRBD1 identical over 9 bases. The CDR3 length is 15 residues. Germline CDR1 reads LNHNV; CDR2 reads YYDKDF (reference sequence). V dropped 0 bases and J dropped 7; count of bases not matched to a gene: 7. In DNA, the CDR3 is TGTGCCACCAGCAGAGATCCCGGGACAGGGAGAGAGCAGTACTTC. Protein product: CATSRDPGTGREQYF.

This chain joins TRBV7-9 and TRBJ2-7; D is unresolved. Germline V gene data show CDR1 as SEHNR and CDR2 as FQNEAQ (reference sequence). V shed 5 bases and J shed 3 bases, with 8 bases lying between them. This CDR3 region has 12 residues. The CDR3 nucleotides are TGTGCCAGCAGCCCAGAGGTCTACGAGCAGTACTTC. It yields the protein CASSPEVYEQYF.

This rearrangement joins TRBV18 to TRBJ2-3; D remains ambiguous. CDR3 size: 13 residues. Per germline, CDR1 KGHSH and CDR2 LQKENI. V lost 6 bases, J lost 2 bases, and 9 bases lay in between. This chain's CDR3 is CASSSLLTDTQYF. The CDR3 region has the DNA TGTGCCAGCTCCTCCCTCCTCACAGATACGCAGTATTTT.